A single TCR beta chain is shown here with its context. The data originate from a study of OX40 agonist ivuxolimab in advanced cancers. Study overall: The patients received ivuxolimab by intravenous route every 2 weeks at 0.01 to 10 mg/kg.

The protocol was immunoSEQ multiplex PCR, while the TCRdb copy is restricted to in-frame clones and leaves out a portion. The table includes under 90,000 clones, around 93% detected once. The CDR3 has 18 amino acids. Per the germline V gene, CDR1 is SGHTA and CDR2 is FQGTGA. V lost 6 bases and J lost 5; bases outside the gene matches: 20. This chain joins TRBV7-3 and TRBJ2-7, with TRBD2 identical over 9 bases. This specimen was CD4+ or CD8+ T cells sorted from blood, taken in a trial of the OX40 agonist ivuxolimab. The receptor was isolated from an adult with an advanced solid tumor such as melanoma, head and neck, liver or kidney cancer. The CDR3 here is CASRPTLPGLAFSHEQYF. The CDR3 DNA reads TGTGCCAGCAGACCAACTTTACCGGGACTAGCCTTTTCCCACGAGCAGTACTTC.